Listed here are 12 T cell receptor beta chains from one sample, sequenced in a study of identical twins. TCRdb itself ran the 5' RACE reads through MiXCR, one entry per CDR3 protein. The profile covers 400,000 to 500,000 distinct CDR3 sequences, with about 13% appearing a single time and approximately 0.9% taken by the ten largest. The same data also contributed to another study, on yellow fever vaccine responses in identical twins.

The specimen was CD4+ T cells sorted from blood. These receptors came from a woman aged 18 to 35 in good health.

The chain recombines TRBV20-1 with TRBJ2-3; 12 positions match TRBD2. Per the germline V gene, CDR1 is DFQATT and CDR2 is SNEGSKA (reference sequence). The CDR3 sequence is 15 residues long. V dropped 3 bases and J dropped 3; count of bases not matched to a gene: 4. CDR3 bases: TGCAGTGCTAGCACTAGCGGGAGGAGGACAGATACGCAGTATTTT. Translated, it gives CSASTSGRRTDTQYF.

The chain couples TRBV2 to TRBJ2-5; D is ambiguous. The CDR3 spans 14 residues. Germline assignment: CDR1 SNHLY and CDR2 FYNNEI. Trimming removed 6 bases at V and 1 base at J, with 12 bases between. For the CDR3, the DNA is TGTGCCAGCAGAGTCCGGCAAATCCAAGAGACCCAGTACTTC. Amino acids: CASRVRQIQETQYF.

This clonotype was seen many times. The CDR3 DNA reads TGTGCCAGCAGCGTAACCACGGGGGGCACAGATACGCAGTATTTT. It is translated as CASSVTTGGTDTQYF. The chain links TRBV7-9 to TRBJ2-3; possible D gene TRBD2, 6 bases. Trimming took 5 bases from V and 1 from J, leaving 13 bases between them. The germline V gene has CDR1 SEHNR and CDR2 FQNEAQ (reference sequence). CDR3 size: 15 residues.

This clonotype was observed a few times. The chain couples TRBV5-6 to TRBJ1-6; 9 bases match TRBD1. Germline trimming cut 3 bases from V and 1 base from J; bases unmatched to any gene: 2. Germline assignment: CDR1 SGHDT and CDR2 YYEEEE. The CDR3 length is 16 residues. The CDR3 reads CASSWGQGSYNSPLHF. CDR3 nucleotides: TGTGCCAGCAGCTGGGGACAGGGTTCCTATAATTCACCCCTCCACTTT.

This chain joins TRBV3-1 and TRBJ1-1; D gene unclear. The CDR3 totals 15 residues. The germline V gene encodes CDR1 LGHDT and CDR2 YNNKEL (reference sequence). The V end was cut by 5 bases, the J end by 4 bases, with 17 bases between. The CDR3 nucleotides read TGTGCCAGCAGCGCTGCCGATTCGAGGAGCACTGAAGCTTTCTTT. Translation gives CASSAADSRSTEAFF. The whole variable domain, filled in from reference TRBV3-1 and TRBJ1-1, reads DTAVSQTPKYLVTQMGNDKSIKCEQNLGHDTMYWYKQDSKKFLKIMFSYNNKELIINETVPNRFSPKSPDKAHLNLHINSLELGDSAVYFCASSAADSRSTEAFFGQGTRLTVV.

This chain uses TRBV5-5 with TRBJ1-5; D may be TRBD1 (6 bases). V was clipped by 4 bases and J by 0 bases, with 11 bases between them. This CDR3 spans 15 amino acids. The germline V gene has CDR1 SGHKS and CDR2 YYEKEE (reference sequence). The CDR3 region is CASSTRDTSNQPQHF. The CDR3 DNA follows: TGTGCCAGCAGCACTAGGGACACTAGCAATCAGCCCCAGCATTTT.

The rearrangement uses TRBV6-4 and TRBJ2-2; TRBD1 is a possible D gene (6 bases). CDR1 is MRHNA, CDR2 SNTAGT, per germline. This CDR3 region has 16 residues. V lost 5 bases and J lost 3, with 16 bases in between. The CDR3 here is CASSFSQQGHTGELFF. In nucleotides, the CDR3 is TGTGCCAGCAGTTTTAGCCAACAGGGACACACCGGGGAGCTGTTTTTT.

This clonotype has just a few counts. The CDR3 nucleotides are TGCGCCAGCAGCCAGCGCCCTTTTAAGGGGGTTGGCACAGATACGCAGTATTTT. Its translation is CASSQRPFKGVGTDTQYF. The chain links TRBV4-3 to TRBJ2-3; maybe TRBD1 (6 bases). The V end was cut by 3 bases, the J end by 1 base, with 20 bases between. The length of the CDR3 is 18 residues. Germline-derived CDR1 and CDR2 are LGHNA and YSLEER.

The chain couples TRBV6-5 to TRBJ2-3; D gene unclear. The V end was cut by 0 bases, the J end by 2 bases, with 9 bases between. CDR1 and CDR2 from the germline V gene are MNHEY and SVGAGI. The CDR3 runs to 15 residues. CDR3 loop: CASSYSGTTTDTQYF. The CDR3 bases are TGTGCCAGCAGTTACTCGGGCACTACCACAGATACGCAGTATTTT.

This clonotype came up a few times. The V and J genes are TRBV20-1 and TRBJ2-1; 15 bases map to TRBD2. CDR1 is DFQATT, CDR2 SNEGSKA, per germline (reference sequence). The CDR3 runs 19 residues. V gave up 6 bases and J gave up 0 bases; unmatched junction bases: 12. CDR3 region: CSARPGLAGGRSSYNEQFF. Here the CDR3 DNA reads TGCAGTGCCCGGCCGGGACTAGCGGGGGGCAGGAGCTCCTACAATGAGCAGTTCTTC.

This sequence joins TRBV29-1 and TRBJ2-1; a possible D gene is TRBD2 (6 bases). The CDR3 runs to 19 residues. Between the trimmed V and J ends, which lost 4 bases and 1 base, there was a span of 26 bases. Germline loops: CDR1 SQVTM, CDR2 ANQGSEA. CDR3 coding DNA: TGCAGCGTTGCGGCCGTGCCCTCCGTGCCGGGAGTTTCCTACAATGAGCAGTTCTTC. Translating gives CSVAAVPSVPGVSYNEQFF.

This clonotype was seen a few times. This chain links TRBV2 with TRBJ2-1, with no clear D. CDR1 and CDR2 from the germline V gene are SNHLY and FYNNEI. The CDR3 length is 13 residues. Trimming stripped 9 bases from V and 7 bases from J, with 16 bases between. The CDR3 loop is CARHNGSANEQFF. CDR3 nucleotides: TGTGCCAGGCACAACGGTTCGGCTAATGAGCAGTTCTTC.